The 17 T cell receptor beta chains below were found in one sample sequenced in a study of blood T cell repertoires in COVID-19. Method: immunoSEQ multiplex PCR; TCRdb's copy keeps in-frame clones and lacks some. The data show around 180,000 clones, roughly 82% seen once. Sequencing was performed on peripheral blood. The receptor source for this set is a woman aged 30 to 39 with acute or convalescent COVID-19.

The chain is built from TRBV7-2 and TRBJ1-2, with 7 bases fitting TRBD1. Germline V gene sequence: CDR1 SGHTA, CDR2 FQGNSA. The CDR3 sequence is 15 residues long. The V and J ends lost 5 bases and 6 bases, in that order; junction bases with no gene match: 12. CDR3 sequence (DNA): TGTGCCAGCAGCAGAGCACCGACAGGGTCCAATGGCTACACCTTC. Its translation is CASSRAPTGSNGYTF.

This chain connects TRBV7-3 to TRBJ2-2; D ambiguous. V was cut by 5 bases and J by 2 bases, with 12 bases left in between. The CDR3 extends over 15 amino acids. Germline CDR1 and CDR2: SGHTA and FQGTGA. The chain's CDR3 is CASSPNGPNTGELFF. The CDR3 nucleotides are TGTGCCAGCAGCCCCAACGGTCCTAACACCGGGGAGCTGTTTTTT.

V gene TRBV19 combines with J gene TRBJ1-5; D might be TRBD1 (6 bases). This CDR3 is built from 14 residues. Germline-derived CDR1 and CDR2 are LNHDA and SQIVND (reference sequence). The V end was cut by 5 bases, the J end by 2 bases, with 10 bases between. The CDR3, as DNA: TGTGCCAGTAGTTTTCGACAGGGCAATCAGCCCCAGCATTTT. It translates to CASSFRQGNQPQHF.

This clone is a singleton in its sample. CDR3 in DNA: TGTGCCAGCAGCTTTAGGACGGGGCAAGAGACCCAGTACTTC. This encodes CASSFRTGQETQYF. The genes are TRBV7-6 and TRBJ2-5, with D possibly matching TRBD2 (5 bases). V dropped 3 bases and J dropped 2 bases, with 10 bases sitting between them. The CDR3 has 14 amino acids. Germline V gene data show CDR1 as SGHVS and CDR2 as FNYEAQ. The entire variable domain, with the rest obtained from reference TRBV7-6 and TRBJ2-5, is as follows: GAGVSQSPRYKVTKRGQDVALRCDPISGHVSLYWYRQALGQGPEFLTYFNYEAQQDKSGLPNDRFSAERPEGSISTLTIQRTEQRDSAMYRCASSFRTGQETQYFGPGTRLLVL.

The genes are TRBV5-4 and TRBJ2-2; D gene uncertain. This CDR3 comprises 13 residues. The V gene's germline CDR1 is SGHNT and CDR2 YYREEE (reference sequence). Trimming removed 6 bases at V and 10 bases at J, with 16 bases between. In nucleotides, the CDR3 is TGTGCCAGCAACTTTCTCGGTCGTCCGGAGCTGTTTTTT. Its protein product is CASNFLGRPELFF.

The chain couples TRBV25-1 to TRBJ2-1, with 8 bases that match TRBD1. J gave up 8 bases and V 2 bases, and 5 bases lay outside the gene matches. Germline assignment: CDR1 MGHDK and CDR2 SYGVNS. CDR3 length equals 14 residues. In nucleotides, the CDR3 is TGTGCCAGCAGTGAAACGGACAGGGATTATGAGCAGTTCTTC. Its translation: CASSETDRDYEQFF.

The rearrangement joins TRBV27 to TRBJ2-6, with D hard to call. The germline V gene has CDR1 MNHEY and CDR2 SMNVEV (reference sequence). V shed 6 bases and J shed 0 bases, with 6 bases lying between them. The CDR3 extends over 14 amino acids. The DNA of the CDR3 is TGTGCCAGCAGCTTCTACTCTGGGGCCAACGTCCTGACTTTC. Residues: CASSFYSGANVLTF.

The chain is built from TRBV19 and TRBJ2-1, with 8 bases that match TRBD2. There are 17 residues in the CDR3. The ends lost 4 bases at V and 6 bases at J; junction bases unmatched: 14. Germline V CDR1 and CDR2: LNHDA, SQIVND (reference sequence). CDR3 bases: TGTGCCAGTAGTACTCCCGGGAGGGGCCCCCCAATCAATGAGCAGTTCTTC. This encodes CASSTPGRGPPINEQFF.

This sequence joins TRBV15 and TRBJ2-2, with 8 bases that match TRBD1. V lost 3 bases to trimming and J lost 4 bases; unmatched junction nucleotides: 4. The germline V gene has CDR1 LNHNV and CDR2 YYDKDF (reference sequence). The CDR3 runs to 15 residues. This chain's CDR3 is CATSREGTGTGELFF. The CDR3 DNA follows: TGTGCCACCAGCAGGGAAGGGACAGGCACCGGGGAGCTGTTTTTT.

V and J are TRBV27 and TRBJ2-7, with TRBD2 identical over 12 bases. V shed 3 bases, J shed 3 bases, and the junction held 3 bases outside the gene matches. Germline lookup yields CDR1 MNHEY and CDR2 SMNVEV (reference sequence). The CDR3 is 15 amino acids. Here the CDR3 reads CASSFLTSGSYEQYF. DNA for the CDR3: TGTGCCAGCAGTTTCCTGACTAGCGGGAGCTACGAGCAGTACTTC.

The rearrangement joins TRBV5-1 to TRBJ2-1, with D possibly TRBD2 on 8 matching bases. From germline, CDR1 is SGHRS and CDR2 YFSETQ. CDR3 length: 16 amino acids. V gave up 4 bases and J gave up 4 bases, with 18 bases separating them. CDR3: CASSPAGGQLYNEQFF. CDR3 bases: TGCGCCAGCAGCCCTGCGGGGGGACAGTTATACAATGAGCAGTTCTTC.

This chain uses TRBV9 with TRBJ2-3, with 8 bases lining up with TRBD2. With V trimmed by 2 bases and J by 2 bases, 7 bases remained unmatched. Germline CDR1 and CDR2: SGDLS and YYNGEE. This CDR3 is 16 amino acids long. CDR3 sequence: CASSVGTRTFTDTQYF. As DNA, the CDR3 is TGTGCCAGCAGCGTTGGGACTAGAACTTTCACAGATACGCAGTATTTT.

The rearrangement uses TRBV15 and TRBJ2-1; D is possibly TRBD2 (7 bases). V lost 1 base to trimming and J lost 3 bases, with 10 bases between them. The length of the CDR3 is 15 residues. Germline V gives CDR1 LNHNV, CDR2 YYDKDF (reference sequence). The CDR3 spells CATSRGGGYYNEQFF. CDR3 DNA sequence: TGTGCCACCAGCAGAGGGGGGGGCTACTACAATGAGCAGTTCTTC.

V usage is TRBV15 and J usage is TRBJ2-2; 11 bases map to TRBD2. With V trimmed by 3 bases and J by 7 bases, 10 bases remained unmatched. CDR1 is LNHNV, CDR2 YYDKDF, per germline (reference sequence). CDR3 length equals 17 residues. CDR3 sequence reads: CATSSRFSGGADGELFF. The CDR3 DNA follows: TGTGCCACCAGCAGTCGGTTTAGCGGGGGGGCGGACGGGGAGCTGTTTTTT.

J is TRBJ1-5 and V is TRBV28; D gene ambiguous. V gave up 7 bases and J gave up 0 bases, with 4 bases separating them. Looked up from germline, CDR1 is MDHEN and CDR2 is SYDVKM. The CDR3 consists of 12 residues. CDR3 protein: CASKLSNQPQHF. DNA for the CDR3: TGTGCCAGCAAGCTTAGCAATCAGCCCCAGCATTTT. The full variable domain, rest sourced from reference TRBV28 and TRBJ1-5, is DVKVTQSSRYLVKRTGEKVFLECVQDMDHENMFWYRQDPGLGLRLIYFSYDVKMKEKGDIPEGYSVSREKKERFSLILESASTNQTSMYLCASKLSNQPQHFGDGTRLSIL.

CDR3 DNA: TGTGCCAGCAGAATCGACAGCTTATCCTACGAGCAGTACTTC. This gives the protein CASRIDSLSYEQYF. The V gene is TRBV6-5, the J gene TRBJ2-7, with D perhaps TRBD1 (5 bases). The CDR3 runs to 14 residues. The V end lost 6 bases, the J end lost 1 base, and 13 bases lay between the germline ends. Germline V gives CDR1 MNHEY, CDR2 SVGAGI.

CDR3 in DNA: TGCAGCGTTGAAGTCTTAAAAGAGACCCAGTACTTC. It is translated as CSVEVLKETQYF. V is TRBV29-1 and J is TRBJ2-5; D gene uncertain. Germline values: CDR1 SQVTM, CDR2 ANQGSEA. The CDR3 is 12 amino acids. The ends were cut back, 1 base at V and 3 bases at J, with 6 bases in the middle.